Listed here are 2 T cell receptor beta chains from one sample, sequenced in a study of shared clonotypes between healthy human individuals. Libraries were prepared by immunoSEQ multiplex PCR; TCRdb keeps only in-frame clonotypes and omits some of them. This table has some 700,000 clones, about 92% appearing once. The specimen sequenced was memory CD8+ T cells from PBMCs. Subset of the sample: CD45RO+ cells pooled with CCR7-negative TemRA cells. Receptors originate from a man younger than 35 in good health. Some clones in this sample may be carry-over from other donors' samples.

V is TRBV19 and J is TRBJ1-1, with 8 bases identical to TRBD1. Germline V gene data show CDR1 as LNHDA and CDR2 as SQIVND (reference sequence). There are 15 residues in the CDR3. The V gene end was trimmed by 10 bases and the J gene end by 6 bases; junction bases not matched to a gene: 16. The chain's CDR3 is CATLGQGEIGPEAFF. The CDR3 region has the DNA TGTGCCACCCTAGGACAGGGTGAGATCGGCCCTGAAGCTTTCTTT. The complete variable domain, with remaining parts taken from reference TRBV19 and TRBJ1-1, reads DGGITQSPKYLFRKEGQNVTLSCEQNLNHDAMYWYRQDPGQGLRLIYYSQIVNDFQKGDIAEGYSVSREKKESFPLTVTSAQKNPTAFYLCATLGQGEIGPEAFFGQGTRLTVV.

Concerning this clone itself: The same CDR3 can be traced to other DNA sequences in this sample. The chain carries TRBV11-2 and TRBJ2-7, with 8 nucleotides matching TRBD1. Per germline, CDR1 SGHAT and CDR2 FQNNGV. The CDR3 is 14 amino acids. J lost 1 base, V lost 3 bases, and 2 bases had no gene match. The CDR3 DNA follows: TGTGCCAGCAGCTTGGGGACAGGTTCCTACGAGCAGTACTTC. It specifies CASSLGTGSYEQYF.